One and the same sample provided the 13 T cell receptor beta chains below, sequenced in a study of response to subunit inactivated influenza vaccine. TCRdb called the RT-PCR reads again in MiXCR, with one record for every CDR3 protein. The table lists under 550,000 distinct CDR3 sequences, approximately 7.7% of them singletons. Sample: PBMCs from blood, taken less than 25 months after vaccination. The receptors were gathered from a man between 50 and 70 years old who received an inactivated influenza vaccine.

This clonotype was recorded at least ten times. The chain recombines TRBV5-1 with TRBJ1-1; tentative D call: TRBD1 (5 bases). The CDR3 loop spans 12 amino acids. Germline-derived CDR1 and CDR2 are SGHRS and YFSETQ. Trimming pared 5 bases from V and 7 bases from J, leaving 12 bases between. CDR3 in amino acids: CASSQDGGEAFF. DNA of the CDR3: TGCGCCAGCAGTCAAGACGGGGGTGAAGCTTTCTTT. The full variable domain, with the rest looked up from reference TRBV5-1 and TRBJ1-1, is KAGVTQTPRYLIKTRGQQVTLSCSPISGHRSVSWYQQTPGQGLQFLFEYFSETQRNKGNFPGRFSGRQFSNSRSEMNVSTLELGDSALYLCASSQDGGEAFFGQGTRLTVV.

This clonotype occurred many times. The chain carries TRBV28 and TRBJ1-3, with D possibly TRBD1 on 6 matching bases. The CDR3 contains 13 residues. Trimming cost V 6 bases and J 1 base, with 7 bases left between them. The V gene's germline CDR1 is MDHEN and CDR2 SYDVKM. The CDR3 spells CASRGQSGNTIYF. The CDR3 coding sequence is TGTGCCAGCAGAGGACAGTCTGGAAACACCATATATTTT.

This clonotype was detected a few times. This rearrangement joins TRBV27 to TRBJ2-5; D uncertain. V lost 6 bases and J lost 2, with 7 bases in between. This CDR3 comprises 12 residues. Germline CDR1 is MNHEY and CDR2 is SMNVEV (reference sequence). CDR3 amino acids: CASSGPQETQYF. CDR3 sequence (DNA): TGTGCCAGCAGCGGACCTCAAGAGACCCAGTACTTC.

The chain recombines TRBV6-5 with TRBJ2-2, with 7 bases fitting TRBD1. The germline V gene encodes CDR1 MNHEY and CDR2 SVGAGI. The V segment lost 4 bases and the J segment 7 bases; nucleotides outside the gene matches: 9. The CDR3 runs to 15 residues. The CDR3 sequence is CASSSRQGWGGELFF. The DNA for the CDR3 is TGTGCCAGCAGTTCCCGACAGGGTTGGGGCGGGGAGCTGTTTTTT.

This clonotype showed up just a few times. V is TRBV24-1 and J is TRBJ2-3; D is uncertain. This CDR3 has 16 amino acids. Germline CDR1 and CDR2: KGHDR and SFDVKD. The V end was cut by 4 bases, the J end by 0 bases, with 13 bases between. CDR3 residues: CATSDRTYRSTDTQYF. CDR3 nucleotides: TGTGCCACCAGTGACAGGACCTACCGTAGCACAGATACGCAGTATTTT.

This clonotype was seen a handful of times. This sequence joins TRBV6-4 and TRBJ2-7; no firm D call. The CDR3 loop spans 14 amino acids. V gave up 3 bases and J gave up 0 bases, with 9 bases separating them. CDR1 and CDR2 from the germline V gene are MRHNA and SNTAGT. CDR3 in amino acids: CASSDVRPSYEQYF. In nucleotides, the CDR3 is TGTGCCAGCAGTGATGTCAGGCCCTCCTACGAGCAGTACTTC.

This clonotype was seen repeatedly, ten times or more. The J gene is TRBJ2-2, the V gene TRBV6-2 or TRBV6-3; D is uncertain. Looked up from germline, CDR1 is MNHEY and CDR2 is SVGEGT. Between the trimmed V and J ends, which lost 6 bases and 4 bases, there was a span of 12 bases. The CDR3 extends over 14 amino acids. The CDR3 nucleotides read TGTGCCAGCAGCTCGTTCCGAGGCACCGGGGAGCTGTTTTTT. It is translated as CASSSFRGTGELFF.

The V gene is TRBV15, the J gene TRBJ2-6, with D perhaps matching TRBD2 (6 bases). Per the germline V gene, CDR1 is LNHNV and CDR2 is YYDKDF (reference sequence). The V gene lost 3 bases and the J gene lost 1 base, with 19 bases spanning the gap. CDR3 length equals 19 residues. CDR3 coding DNA: TGTGCCACCAGCAGTTGGGTTAGCAGGAGGGCTTCTGGGGCCAACGTCCTGACTTTC. Amino acid sequence: CATSSWVSRRASGANVLTF.

This clonotype showed up just a few times. This chain links TRBV20-1 with TRBJ2-2; a possible D gene is TRBD1 (6 bases). Trimming cost V 0 bases and J 6 bases, with 11 bases left between them. Germline CDR1 is DFQATT and CDR2 is SNEGSKA (reference sequence). The CDR3 is made up of 14 amino acids. The DNA of the CDR3 is TGCAGTGCTAGAGACGGGACAATGGCCGGGGAGCTGTTTTTT. This translates into CSARDGTMAGELFF.

The chain has TRBV12-3 or TRBV12-4 and TRBJ2-3, with 10 bases lining up with TRBD2. CDR3 length: 15 residues. V lost 4 bases, J lost 1 base, and 2 bases stayed unmatched. CDR3 protein: CASSYLAGGTDTQYF. The CDR3 coding sequence is TGTGCCAGCAGTTACCTAGCGGGGGGCACAGATACGCAGTATTTT.

This clonotype was found a few times. The chain combines TRBV6-1 with TRBJ2-1; a possible D gene is TRBD2 (7 bases). The germline gives CDR1 MNHNS, CDR2 SASEGT. The CDR3 sequence is 15 residues long. The V and J ends lost 7 bases and 5 bases respectively, with 18 bases between them. DNA of the CDR3: TGTGCCAGCACCGTCGAGGGGGGGGCCAACAATGAGCAGTTCTTC. Translated: CASTVEGGANNEQFF.

This chain joins TRBV6-5 and TRBJ2-7; D might be TRBD1 (5 bases). Trimming pared 2 bases from V and 5 bases from J, leaving 13 bases between. The germline gives CDR1 MNHEY, CDR2 SVGAGI. There are 14 residues in the CDR3. The CDR3 spells CASSYRAGHHEQYF. The CDR3 DNA is TGTGCCAGCAGTTACCGGGCAGGGCACCACGAGCAGTACTTC.

The chain employs TRBV7-9 and TRBJ1-4; D unclear. The CDR3 totals 14 residues. V lost 5 bases, J lost 5 bases, and 12 bases lay in between. From germline, CDR1 is SEHNR and CDR2 FQNEAQ (reference sequence). CDR3: CASSPGTINEKLFF. The CDR3 region has the DNA TGTGCCAGCAGCCCCGGTACAATCAATGAAAAACTGTTTTTT.